The 19 T cell receptor beta chains listed next were all sequenced from one sample in a study of T cell repertoires in cytomegalovirus infection. Each CDR3 protein is one row after TCRdb ran MiXCR on the reads. The sample holds some 900,000 distinct CDR3 sequences; about 30% are singletons and the top ten take roughly 12%. These TCRs' antigens remain unknown. This sample comprised cultured CD8+ T cells from PBMCs, obtained from culture after CMV antigen stimulation. All receptors come from a human donor in good health (CMV status not recorded). Some clones in this sample may be carry-over from other donors' samples.

V gene TRBV5-8 combines with J gene TRBJ2-7, with D possibly TRBD1 on 5 matching bases. Trimming left V 3 bases short and J 3 bases short, with 7 bases between. In germline, CDR1 is SGHTS, CDR2 YDEGEE. This CDR3 is 12 amino acids long. The CDR3 sequence is CASSYRYYEQYV. DNA for the CDR3: TGTGCCAGCAGCTACAGGTACTACGAGCAGTACGTC.

The chain joins TRBV12-3 or TRBV12-4 to TRBJ1-6; D ambiguous. V was pared by 6 bases and J by 7 bases, with 13 bases between. The CDR3 covers 14 residues. The DNA for the CDR3 is TGTGCCAGCAGCCCGAGCACCCGGAATTCACCCCTCCACTTT. Translation: CASSPSTRNSPLHF.

The chain carries TRBV5-1 and TRBJ2-5; TRBD1 agrees at 7 bases. V shed 1 base, J shed 4 bases, and the junction held 4 bases outside the gene matches. Germline CDR1 SGHRS, CDR2 YFSETQ. The CDR3 contains 14 residues. The CDR3, as DNA: TGCGCCAGCAGCTTGTACGGACAGGTAGAGACCCAGTACTTC. Its protein is CASSLYGQVETQYF.

The chain combines TRBV4-1 with TRBJ1-2; unclear D gene. The germline V gene encodes CDR1 MGHRA and CDR2 YSYEKL. Between the trimmed V and J ends, which lost 3 bases and 6 bases, there was a span of 11 bases. The CDR3 extends over 13 amino acids. The DNA for the CDR3 is TGCGCCAGCAGCCACGACCAAGCCAATGGCTACACCTTC. The encoded protein is CASSHDQANGYTF.

This clonotype was detected only a few times. This chain uses TRBV6-1 with TRBJ1-1, with D perhaps matching TRBD1 (5 bases). Germline assignment: CDR1 MNHNS and CDR2 SASEGT. Trimming pared 8 bases from V and 3 bases from J, leaving 19 bases between. The CDR3 extends over 15 amino acids. The CDR3 region is CASPRQYMMDTEAFF. The DNA for the CDR3 is TGTGCCAGCCCCCGACAGTACATGATGGACACTGAAGCTTTCTTT.

This chain uses TRBV7-6 with TRBJ2-3; 8 bases are shared with TRBD1. CDR1 is SGHVS, CDR2 FNYEAQ, per germline. With V trimmed by 5 bases and J by 5 bases, 15 bases remained unmatched. This CDR3 region has 17 residues. The CDR3 sequence is CASSLRSSGGWKDTQYF. In nucleotides, the CDR3 is TGTGCCAGCAGCCTCCGGTCTTCAGGGGGCTGGAAAGATACGCAGTATTTT.

This clonotype came up a few times. The chain carries TRBV12-3 or TRBV12-4 and TRBJ1-2; a possible D gene is TRBD1 (6 bases). V was clipped by 4 bases and J by 5 bases, with 20 bases between them. The CDR3 consists of 16 residues. The CDR3 region has the DNA TGTGCCAGCAGTTCTACAGGGCCCCAGAGCACGTATGGCTACACCTTC. This sequence encodes CASSSTGPQSTYGYTF.

This clonotype was counted at least ten times. This chain joins TRBV7-8 and TRBJ2-7; 9 positions match TRBD1. The CDR3 totals 13 residues. Germline CDR1 SGHVS, CDR2 FQNEAQ. Losses at the gene ends were 5 bases for V and 7 bases for J; bases not matched to a gene: 6. The CDR3 coding sequence is TGTGCCAGCAGCATGGACAGGGGCTCGGAGCAGTACGTC. Amino acids: CASSMDRGSEQYV.

This chain joins TRBV20-1 and TRBJ1-2, with TRBD1 identical over 12 bases. Germline V gives CDR1 DFQATT, CDR2 SNEGSKA (reference sequence). The CDR3 length is 18 residues. V was clipped by 3 bases and J by 0 bases; unmatched bases: 11. CDR3 sequence reads: CSASLTGTGGPANYGYTF. Here the CDR3 DNA reads TGCAGTGCTAGCTTGACCGGGACAGGGGGCCCAGCTAACTATGGCTACACCTTC.

This clonotype was detected many times. The chain recombines TRBV10-3 with TRBJ1-5, with D hard to call. V was clipped by 4 bases and J by 7 bases, with 11 bases between them. Germline V gene sequence: CDR1 ENHRY, CDR2 SYGVKD. This CDR3 spans 13 amino acids. The CDR3 spells CAISAGEGQPQHF. DNA of the CDR3: TGTGCCATCAGTGCTGGGGAGGGACAGCCCCAGCATTTT.

This clonotype showed up many times. This sequence joins TRBV7-8 and TRBJ2-7; TRBD2 aligns across 9 bases. Trimming cost V 2 bases and J 5 bases; bases outside gene matches: 10. Germline V gene data show CDR1 as SGHVS and CDR2 as FQNEAQ. The length of the CDR3 is 16 residues. The CDR3 sequence: CASSLFFASGDDEQYF. The CDR3 bases are TGTGCCAGCAGCTTATTTTTCGCTAGCGGGGACGACGAGCAGTACTTC.

In this sample, this clonotype turned up a few times. J is TRBJ1-1 and V is TRBV12-5; a weak D match, TRBD1 (5 bases). This CDR3 is built from 12 residues. Per germline, CDR1 LGHNT and CDR2 FRNRAP. Trimming pared 4 bases from V and 4 bases from J, leaving 7 bases between. The CDR3 bases are TGTGCTAGTGGTTCCAGGGTCACTGAAGCTTTCTTT. Its translation is CASGSRVTEAFF.

This rearrangement joins TRBV6-8 to TRBJ1-1; 11 nucleotides match TRBD1. This CDR3 has 14 residues. Germline V CDR1 and CDR2: MNHGY, SAAAGT. Trimming removed 5 bases from V and 8 bases from J; junction bases left unmatched: 7. The CDR3 protein is CASSQDRGRIEAFF. DNA for the CDR3: TGTGCCAGCAGTCAGGACAGGGGGCGAATAGAAGCTTTCTTT.

In its sample, this clonotype was seen a few times. The chain combines TRBV20-1 with TRBJ1-1, with D possibly being TRBD1 (5 bases). The V end was cut by 3 bases, the J end by 6 bases, with 17 bases between. The CDR3 is 14 residues long. Germline V CDR1 and CDR2: DFQATT, SNEGSKA (reference sequence). Here the CDR3 reads CSASGIGTGAEAFF. CDR3 DNA: TGCAGTGCTAGCGGCATTGGGACGGGCGCTGAAGCTTTCTTT.

This clonotype was recorded a few times. The chain links TRBV10-3 to TRBJ1-4; 12 bases map to TRBD1. Germline V gives CDR1 ENHRY, CDR2 SYGVKD. Trimming took 4 bases from V and 12 from J; bases not matched to a gene: 6. CDR3 length equals 14 residues. The CDR3 DNA follows: TGTGCCATCAGTGCCGGGACAGGGGGCATGGAACTGTTTTTT. Translation: CAISAGTGGMELFF.

The chain has TRBV12-3 or TRBV12-4 and TRBJ1-2; D is uncertain. The CDR3 spans 12 residues. The V gene lost 5 bases and the J gene lost 4 bases, with 8 bases spanning the gap. CDR3 amino acids: CASSLDLYGYTF. Written as DNA, the CDR3 is TGTGCCAGCAGTCTCGACCTCTATGGCTACACCTTC.

This rearrangement joins TRBV6-5 to TRBJ2-7, with D perhaps matching TRBD2 (7 bases). The V gene lost 5 bases and the J gene lost 4 bases, with 18 bases spanning the gap. The CDR3 consists of 15 residues. Germline V CDR1 and CDR2: MNHEY, SVGAGI. The CDR3 nucleotides are TGTGCCAGCAGTGTGGACGACGGGGGGCTGTACGAGCAGTACTTC. It is translated as CASSVDDGGLYEQYF.

Comments on this clonotype: The germline gene is not matched at one end of the junction; a read error may be the cause. The chain uses TRBV6-2 or TRBV6-3 and TRBJ1-5; a possible D gene is TRBD1 (5 bases). The CDR3 totals 17 residues. Germline V gene lookup returns CDR1 MNHEY and CDR2 SVGEGT. The DNA for the CDR3 is TGTGCCAGCAGCACGTCATTAGAGGGGAAGAGCAATCAGTCCCAGCATTTT. This gives the protein CASSTSLEGKSNQSQHF.

This clonotype came up a few times. The chain couples TRBV5-8 to TRBJ2-1; TRBD1 aligns across 9 bases. Germline V gene data show CDR1 as SGHTS and CDR2 as YDEGEE. Germline trimming cut 2 bases from V and 8 bases from J; bases unmatched to any gene: 8. The CDR3 is 15 residues long. The CDR3 region has the DNA TGTGCCAGCAGCTTCGTAAGGACAGGGGTTCATGAGCAGTTCTTC. It codes for CASSFVRTGVHEQFF. The full variable domain, completed using reference TRBV5-8 and TRBJ2-1, is EAGVTQSPTHLIKTRGQQATLRCSPISGHTSVYWYQQALGLGLQFLLWYDEGEERNRGNFPPRFSGRQFPNYSSELNVNALELEDSALYLCASSFVRTGVHEQFFGPGTRLTVL.